Listed here are 23 T cell receptor beta chains from one sample, sequenced in a study of cytomegalovirus exposure and HLA in healthy donors. This PCR relied on a set of 60 Vbeta primers and 13 Jbeta primers. Here immunoSEQ multiplex PCR was the method, and the copy in TCRdb shows in-frame clones only, minus some. The table shows around 140,000 clones, with just under 85% occurring only once. Material: PBMCs. The receptors here all came from a woman aged 55-75 years in good health and CMV-seropositive.

This clone was recorded only once. This chain joins TRBV6-1 and TRBJ2-2; 10 positions agree with TRBD2. The CDR3 contains 15 residues. Unmatched junction bases numbered 1, after V lost 4 bases and J lost 2 bases. CDR1 and CDR2 from the germline V gene are MNHNS and SASEGT. The CDR3 spells CASSGTSGNTGELFF. CDR3 nucleotide sequence: TGTGCCAGCAGTGGGACTAGCGGAAACACCGGGGAGCTGTTTTTT.

This clone appeared a few times. The chain uses TRBV30 and TRBJ1-2; TRBD1 matches at 10 bases. Losses at the gene ends were 8 bases for V and 4 bases for J; bases not matched to a gene: 7. Germline V gene data show CDR1 as GTSNPN and CDR2 as SVGIG (reference sequence). The CDR3 is 13 amino acids. The CDR3 coding sequence is TGTGCCGTTCGGACAGGGGGACCCTATGGCTACACCTTC. This sequence encodes CAVRTGGPYGYTF.

This clone was observed a single time. This chain links TRBV7-3 with TRBJ2-1; the match to TRBD2 covers 7 bases. The trim removed 5 bases at V and 3 bases at J, leaving 7 bases unmatched. Germline loops: CDR1 SGHTA, CDR2 FQGTGA. This CDR3 is 15 amino acids long. CDR3 in amino acids: CASSPRERDYNEQFF. CDR3 nucleotide sequence: TGTGCCAGCAGCCCCCGGGAGCGGGACTACAATGAGCAGTTCTTC.

The J gene is TRBJ2-7, the V gene TRBV30; D uncertain. Germline loops: CDR1 GTSNPN, CDR2 SVGIG (reference sequence). Trimming left V 4 bases short and J 4 bases short, with 17 bases between. This CDR3 comprises 14 residues. CDR3 residues: CAWMGGASKYEQYF. DNA of the CDR3: TGTGCCTGGATGGGTGGAGCGTCTAAATACGAGCAGTACTTC.

In this sample, this clone turned up a few times. This chain links TRBV9 with TRBJ2-3; 9 nucleotides align to TRBD2. Germline-derived CDR1 and CDR2 are SGDLS and YYNGEE. V lost 0 bases to trimming and J lost 11 bases; unmatched junction nucleotides: 7. The CDR3 is 14 residues long. The CDR3 reads CASSVEAGGRGQYF. In nucleotides, the CDR3 is TGTGCCAGCAGCGTAGAAGCGGGAGGACGAGGGCAGTATTTT.

There are a few counts of this clone. The rearrangement uses TRBV7-6 and TRBJ1-3; 9 positions agree with TRBD1. This CDR3 is 16 amino acids long. CDR1 SGHVS and CDR2 FNYEAQ come from the germline V gene. The ends lost 5 bases at V and 1 base at J; junction bases unmatched: 6. Here the CDR3 reads CASSGGQGRSGNTIYF. The CDR3 DNA is TGTGCCAGCAGCGGAGGACAGGGGAGGTCTGGAAACACCATATATTTT.

The chain employs TRBV5-8 and TRBJ2-1, with D possibly matching TRBD1 (5 bases). The CDR3 extends over 13 amino acids. V was clipped by 0 bases and J by 8 bases, with 9 bases between them. From germline, CDR1 is SGHTS and CDR2 YDEGEE. In DNA form, the CDR3 reads TGTGCCAGCAGCTTGGGGACAAACTATGAGCAGTTCTTC. This gives the protein CASSLGTNYEQFF. Based on the CDR3 plus reference TRBV5-8 and TRBJ2-1, the full variable domain is EAGVTQSPTHLIKTRGQQATLRCSPISGHTSVYWYQQALGLGLQFLLWYDEGEERNRGNFPPRFSGRQFPNYSSELNVNALELEDSALYLCASSLGTNYEQFFGPGTRLTVL.

For the CDR3, the DNA is TGTGCCAGCAGTGGCGCCGGGGATCACACAGATACGCAGTATTTT. Amino acids: CASSGAGDHTDTQYF. The rearrangement uses TRBV2 and TRBJ2-3, with a possible D match to TRBD2 (5 bases). The CDR3 loop spans 15 amino acids. Trimming removed 4 bases at V and 2 bases at J, with 13 bases between. Germline values: CDR1 SNHLY, CDR2 FYNNEI.

To note about this clone: Additional DNA sequences in this sample encode the identical CDR3. This chain links TRBV5-1 with TRBJ2-7, with TRBD2 identical over 14 bases. The V gene's germline CDR1 is SGHRS and CDR2 YFSETQ. This CDR3 is built from 14 residues. V was pared by 3 bases and J by 6 bases, with 2 bases of the junction left unmatched. DNA of the CDR3: TGCGCCAGCAGCTCAGGACTAGCGGGAGGCGAGCAGTACTTC. Protein sequence: CASSSGLAGGEQYF.

V is TRBV20-1 and J is TRBJ2-2; D is undetermined. This CDR3 spans 11 amino acids. The ends were cut back, 4 bases at V and 6 bases at J, with 6 bases in the middle. CDR1 DFQATT and CDR2 SNEGSKA come from the germline V gene (reference sequence). The CDR3: CSATGSGELFF. CDR3 DNA: TGCAGTGCTACAGGCTCCGGGGAGCTGTTTTTT.

The table lists this clone with a count of one. The rearrangement uses TRBV5-1 and TRBJ2-1, with D tentatively TRBD1 (5 bases). The V and J ends lost 2 bases and 4 bases respectively, with 16 bases between them. CDR1 and CDR2 from the germline V gene are SGHRS and YFSETQ. CDR3 size: 16 residues. This CDR3 is CASSFGARAQYNEQFF. The DNA for the CDR3 is TGCGCCAGCAGCTTTGGGGCCCGAGCCCAATACAATGAGCAGTTCTTC. The complete variable domain, with remaining parts taken from reference TRBV5-1 and TRBJ2-1, reads KAGVTQTPRYLIKTRGQQVTLSCSPISGHRSVSWYQQTPGQGLQFLFEYFSETQRNKGNFPGRFSGRQFSNSRSEMNVSTLELGDSALYLCASSFGARAQYNEQFFGPGTRLTVL.

This chain joins TRBV6-5 and TRBJ1-1; 7 nucleotides match TRBD1. CDR3 size: 14 residues. The germline V gene has CDR1 MNHEY and CDR2 SVGAGI. V gave up 7 bases and J gave up 0 bases; unmatched junction bases: 5. CDR3 DNA: TGTGCCAGCAAACGGACAGGTGTGAACACTGAAGCTTTCTTT. Its protein product is CASKRTGVNTEAFF.

The J gene is TRBJ2-6, the V gene TRBV30; D is undetermined. This CDR3 contains 15 residues. Germline CDR1 GTSNPN, CDR2 SVGIG (reference sequence). V dropped 1 base and J dropped 2 bases, with 9 bases sitting between them. Here the CDR3 reads CAWSGQMPGANVLTF. The DNA of the CDR3 is TGTGCCTGGAGTGGGCAAATGCCTGGGGCCAACGTCCTGACTTTC.

The V and J genes are TRBV4-3 and TRBJ1-1; D may be TRBD1 (6 bases). This CDR3 has 17 amino acids. Trimming pared 0 bases from V and 4 bases from J, leaving 18 bases between. Germline CDR1 reads LGHNA; CDR2 reads YSLEER. This CDR3 reads CASSQDPPGGRSTEAFF. The CDR3 DNA is TGCGCCAGCAGCCAAGATCCGCCCGGGGGGCGGAGCACTGAAGCTTTCTTT.

The chain has TRBV2 and TRBJ1-2, with D possibly matching TRBD1 (5 bases). CDR3 length equals 12 residues. Per germline, CDR1 SNHLY and CDR2 FYNNEI. The ends were cut back, 3 bases at V and 5 bases at J, with 7 bases in the middle. In DNA, the CDR3 is TGTGCCAGCAGTGACAGGGTTTATGGCTACACCTTC. It translates to CASSDRVYGYTF.

In its sample, this clone was seen a few times. This chain links TRBV5-4 with TRBJ1-3; tentatively, D is TRBD1 (6 bases). The CDR3 spans 16 residues. Germline CDR1 and CDR2: SGHNT and YYREEE (reference sequence). V lost 7 bases, J lost 0 bases, and 17 bases lay in between. CDR3 nucleotides: TGTGCCAGCCATAGGGGGGGCCCTTCCTCTGGAAACACCATATATTTT. Amino acid sequence: CASHRGGPSSGNTIYF.

The V and J genes are TRBV6-5 and TRBJ2-1; 14 positions match TRBD2. V trimming: 5 bases; J trimming: 7 bases; junction bases outside the gene matches: 4. This CDR3 is 15 amino acids long. Germline lookup yields CDR1 MNHEY and CDR2 SVGAGI. This chain's CDR3 is CASSRGLAGVNEQFF. The CDR3 DNA reads TGTGCCAGCAGTAGGGGACTAGCGGGAGTTAATGAGCAGTTCTTC.

The J gene is TRBJ2-1, the V gene TRBV10-3; TRBD1 is a possible D gene (5 bases). Germline V CDR1 and CDR2: ENHRY, SYGVKD. This CDR3 is built from 13 residues. The V and J ends lost 3 bases and 5 bases respectively, with 8 bases between them. This CDR3 is CAISDGHDNEQFF. The CDR3 DNA reads as TGTGCCATCAGTGATGGACACGACAATGAGCAGTTCTTC.

The chain combines TRBV6-5 with TRBJ1-2; a weak D match, TRBD1 (6 bases). V shed 5 bases and J shed 4 bases, with 11 bases lying between them. The CDR3 is 13 residues long. CDR1 is MNHEY, CDR2 SVGAGI, per germline. DNA of the CDR3: TGTGCCAGCAGTCGGACAGTAACCTATGGCTACACCTTC. It codes for CASSRTVTYGYTF.

The rearrangement uses TRBV5-1 and TRBJ1-1, with D possibly TRBD1 on 5 matching bases. CDR3 length equals 15 residues. V was cut by 0 bases and J by 6 bases, with 15 bases left in between. Germline loops: CDR1 SGHRS, CDR2 YFSETQ. In DNA, the CDR3 is TGCGCCAGCAGCTTGGTTCGGGGGTCGTCTCCTGAAGCTTTCTTT. This sequence encodes CASSLVRGSSPEAFF.

The chain joins TRBV7-2 to TRBJ1-5, with D tentatively TRBD1 (5 bases). Germline CDR1 and CDR2: SGHTA and FQGNSA. V gave up 4 bases and J gave up 2 bases, with 12 bases separating them. There are 15 residues in the CDR3. The CDR3 region is CASSSGGIGNQPQHF. Here the CDR3 DNA reads TGTGCCAGCAGCTCGGGGGGGATTGGCAATCAGCCCCAGCATTTT.

The chain joins TRBV6-5 to TRBJ2-7; D perhaps matches TRBD1 (6 bases). With 0 bases removed from V and 4 bases from J, the gap between germline ends came to 13 bases. The CDR3 contains 15 residues. Germline values: CDR1 MNHEY, CDR2 SVGAGI. The CDR3 here is CASSYSLGQTYEQYF. The CDR3 DNA reads as TGTGCCAGCAGTTACTCCCTCGGACAGACATACGAGCAGTACTTC.

This sequence joins TRBV5-4 and TRBJ1-3; no definite D call. This CDR3 comprises 14 residues. From germline, CDR1 is SGHNT and CDR2 YYREEE (reference sequence). Between the trimmed V and J ends, which lost 4 bases and 2 bases, there was a span of 10 bases. The CDR3 nucleotides read TGTGCCAGCAGCGCCCGAGGCGCTGGAAACACCATATATTTT. Protein product: CASSARGAGNTIYF.